This note documents a single TCR beta chain sequence. This CDR3 has 15 amino acids. V was pared by 3 bases and J by 4 bases, with 8 bases of the junction left unmatched. The germline V gene encodes CDR1 SGHNT and CDR2 YYREEE (reference sequence). This sample stems from a study of early T cells in non-severe SARS-CoV-2 infection. Molecules of cDNA were individually given unique molecular identifiers that were attached to them. One entry per CDR3 protein results from TCRdb running MiXCR on the 5' RACE reads. The table includes under 45,000 distinct CDR3 sequences, 5% to 6% detected once. This TCR derives from an adult who was a healthcare worker with PCR-confirmed SARS-CoV-2 infection or an uninfected control (not recorded which). V is TRBV5-4 and J is TRBJ2-3, with 7 positions matching TRBD2. The sample in question was whole blood, obtained at baseline. The CDR3 sequence: CASSYKRGGPDTQYF. Here the CDR3 DNA reads TGTGCCAGCAGCTACAAGCGGGGCGGCCCAGATACGCAGTATTTT.